This entry concerns a single TCR beta chain. Its antigen is unknown. As every portion of the isolated RNA was reverse transcribed, the sequencing read expressed TCRB transcripts. Assay: immunoSEQ multiplex PCR; the TCRdb copy retains only in-frame clones and omits some. The sample carries hundreds of thousands of clones, 11% to 15% recorded once. This specimen comes from a study of beta chain features in type 1 diabetes. The wider study: There was similarity between patients and healthy donors in age, gender and cell yields. Whole-study findings and limits: A greater similarity of naive, central memory and Treg TCRB repertoires was seen among patients than among healthy donors. Type 1 diabetes patients had TCRB CDR3s that were shorter (moderately but significantly so) in all four CD4+ subsets.

The sequenced sample was naive CD4+ T cells from blood. The sequence came from a man in his late teens or twenties with type 1 diabetes.

The CDR3 loop is CASSTRQGNYGYTF. Written as DNA, the CDR3 is TGTGCCAGCAGCACCCGACAGGGGAACTATGGCTACACCTTC. This chain uses TRBV7-3 with TRBJ1-2; 8 bases are a match to TRBD1. The CDR3 runs 14 residues. J gave up 2 bases and V 5 bases, and 4 bases lay outside the gene matches. The germline CDR1 and CDR2 sequences are SGHTA and FQGTGA.